This T cell receptor beta chain came from a study of breast tumors, draining lymph nodes, adjacent tissues listed by TCRdb under 2016. General notes on the study: Breast cancer patients provided tumor, adjacent nontumor tissue and axillary lymph nodes, and the study compared the TCR beta repertoires across these three sources. In human breast cancer, the study set out to evaluate how tumor, surrounding tissue and draining lymph node repertoires relate to one another and whether T cells may move between these sites. Study-wide findings and limitations: A scenario in which most tumor T cells derive from the lymph node and then expand within tumor tissue was judged to be consistent with the data. Tumor T-cell repertoires showed less diversity than lymph node repertoires and more diversity than nontumor tissue repertoires, and tumor T-cell repertoires showed preferential V and J gene usage. The similarity between tumor and nontumor tissue repertoires was significantly greater in luminal-like breast cancer than in basal-like breast cancer. The study presented the conclusion that tumor T cells originate in lymph nodes as consistent with a hypothesis, not as something directly demonstrated.

Counted from cysteine to phenylalanine, this CDR3 has 14 amino acids. Solely the CDR3 DNA is kept, with 42 bases framed from the first base. CDR1 SGHKS and CDR2 YYEKEE are derived from the germline V gene (reference sequence). V loses 4 bases, J loses 4 bases, and the germline ends lie 15 bases apart. TCRdb lists the instrument as Illumina HiSeq 2000. TCR beta chain libraries were generated by multiplex PCR amplification. High-throughput sequencing was used to analyze the amplified TCR beta chain products. TCRdb trimmed public reads at Q25 via fastp, called clones via MiXCR and kept in-frame beta chains. Identical CDR3 proteins give one entry, which carries the most common genes and DNA. This sample has a few hundred thousand distinct CDR3 sequences in its table, and less than 35% of those were observed once. The ten biggest clones cover 3% to 4% of the sample. The axillary draining lymph nodes of breast cancer patients were the source of the lymph node samples.

This clonotype has a count of ten or more. The antigen this receptor binds is unknown. Base-call qualities are not available, and no considerably larger clone is one nucleotide away. Material: axillary lymph node tissue. This clonotype was obtained from a female donor with breast cancer. Some clones in this sample may be carry-over from other donors' samples. The chain is assembled from TRBV5-5 and TRBJ2-7, with a tentative D gene TRBD2 over 7 matching bases. Here the CDR3 is given as CASSRGDTVYEQYF. The DNA sequence is as follows: TGTGCCAGCAGCCGGGGGGACACTGTTTACGAGCAGTACTTC.